The next 8 T cell receptor beta chains were all read from a single sample in a study of CD8+ T cells in alopecia areata. Reverse transcription of extracted RNA yielded cDNA, which provided the sequencing template. Assay used: immunoSEQ multiplex PCR; TCRdb lists only in-frame clones, some missing. In the table there are some 42,000 clones, roughly 92% of which are singletons. The treatment here: oral pan-JAK inhibitor, 5-10 mg twice daily. The starting material was CD8+ T cells sorted from blood, obtained at week 24, from a patient treated with tofacitinib. These receptors all stem from a human donor with alopecia areata.

This clone was picked up one time. The chain combines TRBV29-1 with TRBJ1-2; D is perhaps TRBD1 (5 bases). CDR3 size: 15 residues. V was shortened by 0 bases and J by 4 bases, with 15 bases between the two germline ends. The germline gives CDR1 SQVTM, CDR2 ANQGSEA. CDR3 nucleotides: TGCAGCGTTGAAGACGAAGGTACAGGCAGCTATGGCTACACCTTC. Amino acids: CSVEDEGTGSYGYTF.

The chain links TRBV15 to TRBJ2-1, with a weak D call TRBD2 (5 bases). Germline-derived CDR1 and CDR2 are LNHNV and YYDKDF (reference sequence). Deletions cut 6 bases from V and 0 bases from J, with 18 bases between. This CDR3 is built from 17 residues. The CDR3 reads CATRGISALSSYNEQFF. The CDR3 nucleotides are TGTGCCACCAGAGGAATTAGCGCCCTGAGCTCCTACAATGAGCAGTTCTTC.

The chain has TRBV5-4 and TRBJ2-7, with 9 bases identical to TRBD1. The CDR3 has 17 residues. The junction had 15 bases not matched to a gene; V was cut back by 4 bases and J by 4 bases. The germline V gene has CDR1 SGHNT and CDR2 YYREEE (reference sequence). CDR3 residues: CASSPPPTGTGSYEQYF. The CDR3 DNA reads as TGTGCCAGCAGCCCGCCCCCGACCGGGACAGGGAGTTACGAGCAGTACTTC.

CDR3 protein: CASSLSGRAPGELFF. CDR3 in DNA: TGCGCCAGCAGTCTTTCGGGGAGGGCCCCCGGGGAGCTGTTTTTT. V and J are TRBV23-1 and TRBJ2-2; 7 bases match TRBD2. TRBV23-1 is flagged as an ORF with uncertain function. This CDR3 is built from 15 residues. Trimming at V came to 4 bases and at J to 6 bases, leaving 8 bases not matched to a gene.

The chain is built from TRBV19 and TRBJ1-1; D possibly corresponds to TRBD1 (6 bases). V was cut by 8 bases and J by 2 bases, with 12 bases left in between. The CDR3 has 13 residues. Germline assignment: CDR1 LNHDA and CDR2 SQIVND (reference sequence). This chain's CDR3 is CASGDTLNTEAFF. The DNA for the CDR3 is TGTGCCAGTGGGGACACATTAAACACTGAAGCTTTCTTT.

For this clone: The junction differs from germline at one of its ends, possibly a read error. V and J are TRBV5-6 and TRBJ2-7; D call uncertain. The CDR3 length is 11 residues. Germline V gene data show CDR1 as SGHDT and CDR2 as YYEEEE. In nucleotides, the CDR3 is TGTGCCAGCGGCTTTTCCTACGAGCAGTACTTC. The encoded protein is CASGFSYEQYF.

This chain links TRBV19 with TRBJ2-1; no clear D gene. V was cut by 3 bases and J by 7 bases, with 4 bases left in between. The CDR3 runs 11 residues. Germline V gene data show CDR1 as LNHDA and CDR2 as SQIVND (reference sequence). CDR3 residues: CASSILNEQFF. The CDR3 nucleotides read TGTGCCAGTAGTATTTTGAATGAGCAGTTCTTC.

The chain is built from TRBV10-2 and TRBJ2-7; D is perhaps TRBD1 (5 bases). This CDR3 contains 13 residues. Per germline, CDR1 WSHSY and CDR2 SAAADI. Trimming stripped 0 bases from V and 2 bases from J, with 5 bases between. In DNA, the CDR3 is TGCGCCAGCAGTGAGTCGACAGCCTACGAGCAGTACTTC. Protein: CASSESTAYEQYF.